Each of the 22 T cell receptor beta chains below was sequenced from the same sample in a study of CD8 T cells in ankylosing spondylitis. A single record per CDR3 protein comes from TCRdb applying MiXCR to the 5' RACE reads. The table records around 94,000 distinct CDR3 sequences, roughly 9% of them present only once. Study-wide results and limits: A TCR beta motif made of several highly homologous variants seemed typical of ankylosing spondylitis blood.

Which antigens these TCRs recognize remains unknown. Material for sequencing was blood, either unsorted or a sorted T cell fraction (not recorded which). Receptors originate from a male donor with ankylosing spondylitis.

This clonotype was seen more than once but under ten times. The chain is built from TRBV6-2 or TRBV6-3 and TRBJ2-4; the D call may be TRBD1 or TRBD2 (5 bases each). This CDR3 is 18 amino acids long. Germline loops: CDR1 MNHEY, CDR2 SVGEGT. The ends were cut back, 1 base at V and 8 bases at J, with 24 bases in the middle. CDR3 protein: CASSYLRDRLESADIQYF. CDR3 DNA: TGTGCCAGCAGTTACTTAAGGGACCGCCTAGAGTCCGCGGACATTCAGTACTTC.

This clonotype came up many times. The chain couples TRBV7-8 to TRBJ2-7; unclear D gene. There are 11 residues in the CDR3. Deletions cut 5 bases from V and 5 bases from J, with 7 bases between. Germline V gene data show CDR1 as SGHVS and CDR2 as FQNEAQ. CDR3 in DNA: TGTGCCAGCAGCCGCAAAGACGAGCAGTACTTC. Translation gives CASSRKDEQYF.

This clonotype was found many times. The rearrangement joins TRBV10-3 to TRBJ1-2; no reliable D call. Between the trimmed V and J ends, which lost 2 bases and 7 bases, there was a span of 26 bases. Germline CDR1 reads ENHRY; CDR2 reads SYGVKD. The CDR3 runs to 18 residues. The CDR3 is CAISENPGFETASGGYTF. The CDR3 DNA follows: TGTGCCATCAGTGAGAATCCGGGCTTCGAAACGGCGAGTGGTGGCTACACCTTC.

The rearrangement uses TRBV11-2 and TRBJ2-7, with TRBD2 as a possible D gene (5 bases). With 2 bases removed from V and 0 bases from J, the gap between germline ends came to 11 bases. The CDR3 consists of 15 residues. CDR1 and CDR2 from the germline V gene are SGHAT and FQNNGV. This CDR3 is CASSLMVGSSYEQYV. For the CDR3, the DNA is TGTGCCAGCAGCTTAATGGTGGGGAGCTCCTACGAGCAGTACGTC.

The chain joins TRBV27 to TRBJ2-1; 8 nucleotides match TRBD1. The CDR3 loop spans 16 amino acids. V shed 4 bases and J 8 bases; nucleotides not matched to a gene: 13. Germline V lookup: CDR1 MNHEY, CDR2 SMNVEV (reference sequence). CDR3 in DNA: TGTGCCAGCAGTTCGCGGACAGGGACGCCAGGGGATGAGCAGTTCTTC. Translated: CASSSRTGTPGDEQFF.

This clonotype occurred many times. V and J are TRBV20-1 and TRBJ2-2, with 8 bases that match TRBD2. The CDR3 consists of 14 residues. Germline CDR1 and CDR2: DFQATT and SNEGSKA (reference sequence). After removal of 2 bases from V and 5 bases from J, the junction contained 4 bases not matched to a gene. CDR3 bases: TGCAGTGCTAGAATCGGGAGGGGAACCGGGGAGCTGTTTTTT. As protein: CSARIGRGTGELFF.

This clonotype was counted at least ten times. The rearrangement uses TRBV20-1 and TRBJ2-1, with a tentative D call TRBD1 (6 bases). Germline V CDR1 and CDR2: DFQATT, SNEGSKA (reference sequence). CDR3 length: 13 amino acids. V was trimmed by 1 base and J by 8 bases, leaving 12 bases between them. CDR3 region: CSARGAGDHEQFF. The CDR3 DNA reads TGCAGTGCTAGAGGGGCAGGGGATCATGAGCAGTTCTTC.

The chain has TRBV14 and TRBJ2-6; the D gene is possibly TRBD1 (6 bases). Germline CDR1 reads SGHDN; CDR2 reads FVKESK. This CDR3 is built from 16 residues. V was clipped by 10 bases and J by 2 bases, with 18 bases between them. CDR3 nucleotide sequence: TGTGCCATCCTAATAATCAACAGGGCTGGGGCCAACGTCCTGACTTTC. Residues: CAILIINRAGANVLTF.

CDR3: CASSFRDREHEQYF. The CDR3 coding sequence is TGTGCCAGCAGCTTCCGGGACAGGGAGCACGAGCAGTACTTC. The rearrangement joins TRBV13 to TRBJ2-7; 9 nucleotides match TRBD1. The CDR3 consists of 14 residues. V shed 3 bases, J shed 5 bases, and the junction held 5 bases outside the gene matches. Germline V gene lookup returns CDR1 PRHDT and CDR2 FYEKMQ (reference sequence).

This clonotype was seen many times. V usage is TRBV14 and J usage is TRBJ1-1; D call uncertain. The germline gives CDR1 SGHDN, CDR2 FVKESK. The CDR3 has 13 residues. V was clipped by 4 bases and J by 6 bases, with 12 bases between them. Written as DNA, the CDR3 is TGTGCCAGCAGCCCGACATCGGGCTCTGAAGCTTTCTTT. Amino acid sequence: CASSPTSGSEAFF.

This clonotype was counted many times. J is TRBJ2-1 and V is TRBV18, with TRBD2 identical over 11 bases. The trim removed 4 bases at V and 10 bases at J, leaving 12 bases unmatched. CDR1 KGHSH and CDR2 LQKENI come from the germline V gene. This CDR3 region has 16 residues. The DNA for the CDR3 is TGTGCCAGCTCACTCAGGACTAGCGGGTCCCCGGGCGAGCAGTTCTTC. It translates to CASSLRTSGSPGEQFF.

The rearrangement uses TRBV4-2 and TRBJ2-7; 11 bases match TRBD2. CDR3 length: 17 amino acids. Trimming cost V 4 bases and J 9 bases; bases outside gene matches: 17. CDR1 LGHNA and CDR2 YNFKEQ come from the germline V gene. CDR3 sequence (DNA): TGTGCCAGCAGCCCTCTTCCGACTAGCGGGATATCGTGGGGGCAGTACTTC. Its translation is CASSPLPTSGISWGQYF.

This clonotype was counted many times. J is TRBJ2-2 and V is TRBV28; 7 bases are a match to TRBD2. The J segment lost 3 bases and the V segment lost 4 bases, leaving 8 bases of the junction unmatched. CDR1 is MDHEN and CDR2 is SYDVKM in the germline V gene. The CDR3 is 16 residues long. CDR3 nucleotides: TGTGCCAGCAGTTCCCGGAGGGAGGGTTACACCGGGGAGCTGTTTTTT. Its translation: CASSSRREGYTGELFF.

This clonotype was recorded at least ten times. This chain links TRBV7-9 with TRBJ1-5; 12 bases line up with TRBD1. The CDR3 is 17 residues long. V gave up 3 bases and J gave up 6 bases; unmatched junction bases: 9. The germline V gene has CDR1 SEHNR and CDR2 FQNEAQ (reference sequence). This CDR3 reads CASSFLLRDRGPQPQHF. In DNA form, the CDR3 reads TGTGCCAGCAGCTTCCTTTTGAGGGACAGGGGGCCTCAGCCCCAGCATTTT.

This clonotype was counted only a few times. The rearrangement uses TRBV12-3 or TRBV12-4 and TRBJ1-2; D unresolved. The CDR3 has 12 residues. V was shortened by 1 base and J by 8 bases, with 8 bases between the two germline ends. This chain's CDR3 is CASSLGFLGYTF. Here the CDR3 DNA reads TGTGCCAGCAGTTTAGGGTTTCTCGGCTACACCTTC.

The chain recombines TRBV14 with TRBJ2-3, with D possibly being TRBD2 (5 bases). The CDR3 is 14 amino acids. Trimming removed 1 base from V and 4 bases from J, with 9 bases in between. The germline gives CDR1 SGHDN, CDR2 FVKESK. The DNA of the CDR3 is TGTGCCAGCAGCCAAGGAGGACTCTCAGATACGCAGTATTTT. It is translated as CASSQGGLSDTQYF.

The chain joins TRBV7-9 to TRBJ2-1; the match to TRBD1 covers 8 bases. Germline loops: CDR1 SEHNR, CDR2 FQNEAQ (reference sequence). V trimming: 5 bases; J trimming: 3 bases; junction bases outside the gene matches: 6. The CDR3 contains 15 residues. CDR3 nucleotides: TGTGCCAGCAGCCCACGGACAGGGAGCTACAATGAGCAGTTCTTC. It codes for CASSPRTGSYNEQFF. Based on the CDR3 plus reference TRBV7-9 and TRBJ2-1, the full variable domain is DTGVSQNPRHKITKRGQNVTFRCDPISEHNRLYWYRQTLGQGPEFLTYFQNEAQLEKSRLLSDRFSAERPKGSFSTLEIQRTEQGDSAMYLCASSPRTGSYNEQFFGPGTRLTVL.

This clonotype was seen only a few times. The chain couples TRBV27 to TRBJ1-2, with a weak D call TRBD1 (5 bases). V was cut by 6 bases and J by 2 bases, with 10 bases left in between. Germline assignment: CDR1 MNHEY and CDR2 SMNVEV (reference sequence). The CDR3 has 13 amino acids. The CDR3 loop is CASSSDSNYGYTF. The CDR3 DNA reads TGTGCCAGCAGCTCCGACAGCAACTATGGCTACACCTTC.

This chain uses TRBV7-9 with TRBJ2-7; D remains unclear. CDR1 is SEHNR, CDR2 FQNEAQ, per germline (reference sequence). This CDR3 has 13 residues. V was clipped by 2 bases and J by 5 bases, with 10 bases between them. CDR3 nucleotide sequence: TGTGCCAGCAGCTTATCGTCAAGCCACGAGCAGTACGTC. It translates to CASSLSSSHEQYV.

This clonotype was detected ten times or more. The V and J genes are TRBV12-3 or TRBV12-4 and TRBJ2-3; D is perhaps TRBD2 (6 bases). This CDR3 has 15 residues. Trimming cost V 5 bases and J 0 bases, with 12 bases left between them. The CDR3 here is CASSILAPSTDTQYF. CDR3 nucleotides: TGTGCCAGCAGTATCCTAGCGCCGAGCACAGATACGCAGTATTTT.

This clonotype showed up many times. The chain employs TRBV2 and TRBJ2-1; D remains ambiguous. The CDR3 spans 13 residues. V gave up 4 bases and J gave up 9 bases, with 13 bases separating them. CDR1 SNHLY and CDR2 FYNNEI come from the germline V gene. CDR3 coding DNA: TGTGCCAGCAGTGCGCAAGGCGTCGTTGAGCAGTTCTTC. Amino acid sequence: CASSAQGVVEQFF. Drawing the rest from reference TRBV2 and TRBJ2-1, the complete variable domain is EPEVTQTPSHQVTQMGQEVILRCVPISNHLYFYWYRQILGQKVEFLVSFYNNEISEKSEIFDDQFSVERPDGSNFTLKIRSTKLEDSAMYFCASSAQGVVEQFFGPGTRLTVL.

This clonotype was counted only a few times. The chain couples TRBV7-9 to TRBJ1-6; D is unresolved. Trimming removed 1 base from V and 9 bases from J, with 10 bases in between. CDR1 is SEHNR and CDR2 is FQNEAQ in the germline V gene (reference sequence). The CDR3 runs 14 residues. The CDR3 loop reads CASSLVREISPLHF. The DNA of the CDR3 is TGTGCCAGCAGCTTAGTACGGGAGATTTCACCCCTCCACTTT.